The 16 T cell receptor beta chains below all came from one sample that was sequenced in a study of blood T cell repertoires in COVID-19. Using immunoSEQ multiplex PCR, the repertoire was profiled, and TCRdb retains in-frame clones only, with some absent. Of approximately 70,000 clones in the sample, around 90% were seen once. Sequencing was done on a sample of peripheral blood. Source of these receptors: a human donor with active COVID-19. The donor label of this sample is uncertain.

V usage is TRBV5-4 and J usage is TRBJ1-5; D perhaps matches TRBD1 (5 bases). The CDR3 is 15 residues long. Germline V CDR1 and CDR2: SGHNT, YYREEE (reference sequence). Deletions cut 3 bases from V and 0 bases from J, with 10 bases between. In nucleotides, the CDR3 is TGTGCCAGCAGCTCGGGGGGAGATAGCAATCAGCCCCAGCATTTT. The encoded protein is CASSSGGDSNQPQHF.

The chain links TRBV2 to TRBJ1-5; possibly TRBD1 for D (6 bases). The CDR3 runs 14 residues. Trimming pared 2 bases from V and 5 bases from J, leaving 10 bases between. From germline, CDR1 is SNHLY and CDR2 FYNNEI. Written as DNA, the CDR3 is TGTGCCAGCAGTGAAATGACAGGTTATCAGCCCCAGCATTTT. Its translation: CASSEMTGYQPQHF.

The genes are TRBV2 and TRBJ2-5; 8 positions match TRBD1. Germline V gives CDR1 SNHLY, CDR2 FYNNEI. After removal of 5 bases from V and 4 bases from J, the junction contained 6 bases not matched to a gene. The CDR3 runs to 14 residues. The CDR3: CASSLGQGGETQYF. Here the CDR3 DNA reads TGTGCCAGCAGTCTCGGACAGGGAGGAGAGACCCAGTACTTC.

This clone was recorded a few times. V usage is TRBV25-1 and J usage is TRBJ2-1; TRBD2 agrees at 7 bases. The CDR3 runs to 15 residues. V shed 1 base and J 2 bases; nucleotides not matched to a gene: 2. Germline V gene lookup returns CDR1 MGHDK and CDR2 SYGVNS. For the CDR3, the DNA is TGTGCCAGCAGTGAATGGAGCGGGACCTACAATGAGCAGTTCTTC. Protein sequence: CASSEWSGTYNEQFF.

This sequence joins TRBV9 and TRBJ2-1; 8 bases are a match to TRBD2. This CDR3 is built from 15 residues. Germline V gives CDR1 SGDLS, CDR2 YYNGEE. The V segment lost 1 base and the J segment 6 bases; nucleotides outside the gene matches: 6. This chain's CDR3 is CASSVLAGRLNEQFF. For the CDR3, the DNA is TGTGCCAGCAGCGTACTAGCGGGTCGACTCAATGAGCAGTTCTTC.

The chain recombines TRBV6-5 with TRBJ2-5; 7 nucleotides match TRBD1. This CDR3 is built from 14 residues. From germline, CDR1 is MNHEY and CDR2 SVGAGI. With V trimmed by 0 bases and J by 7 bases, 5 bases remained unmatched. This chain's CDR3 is CASSYSQGWGTQYF. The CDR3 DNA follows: TGTGCCAGCAGTTACTCACAGGGGTGGGGGACCCAGTACTTC.

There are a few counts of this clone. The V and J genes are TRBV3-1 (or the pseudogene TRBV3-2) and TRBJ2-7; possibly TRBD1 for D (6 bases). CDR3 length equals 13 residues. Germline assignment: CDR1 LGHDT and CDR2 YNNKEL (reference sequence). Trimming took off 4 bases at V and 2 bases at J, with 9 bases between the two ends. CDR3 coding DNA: TGTGCCAGCAGCCCAGACAGGACCTACGAGCAGTACTTC. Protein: CASSPDRTYEQYF.

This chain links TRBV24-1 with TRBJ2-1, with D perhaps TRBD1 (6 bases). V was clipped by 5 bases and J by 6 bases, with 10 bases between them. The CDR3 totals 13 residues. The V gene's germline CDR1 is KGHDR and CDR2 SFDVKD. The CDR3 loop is CATSVNRVNEQFF. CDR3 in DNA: TGTGCCACCAGTGTTAACAGGGTCAATGAGCAGTTCTTC.

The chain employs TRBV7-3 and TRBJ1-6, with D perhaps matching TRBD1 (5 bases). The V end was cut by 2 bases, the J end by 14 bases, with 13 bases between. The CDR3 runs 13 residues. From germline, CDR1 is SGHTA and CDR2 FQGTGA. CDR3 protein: CASSLDAQTALHF. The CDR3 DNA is TGTGCCAGCAGCTTAGATGCCCAGACAGCCCTCCACTTT.

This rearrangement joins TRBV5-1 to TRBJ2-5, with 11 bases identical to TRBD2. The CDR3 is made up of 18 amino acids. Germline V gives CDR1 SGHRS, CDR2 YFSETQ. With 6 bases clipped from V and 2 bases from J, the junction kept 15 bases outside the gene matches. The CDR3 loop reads CASTSGVTSGMGQETQYF. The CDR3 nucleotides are TGCGCCAGCACCTCAGGGGTGACTAGCGGGATGGGTCAAGAGACCCAGTACTTC.

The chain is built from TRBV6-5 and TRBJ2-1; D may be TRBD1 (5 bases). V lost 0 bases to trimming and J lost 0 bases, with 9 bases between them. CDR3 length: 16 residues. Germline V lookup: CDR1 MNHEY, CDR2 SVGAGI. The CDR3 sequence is CASSYSGPRSYNEQFF. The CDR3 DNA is TGTGCCAGCAGTTACTCGGGGCCCCGCTCCTACAATGAGCAGTTCTTC.

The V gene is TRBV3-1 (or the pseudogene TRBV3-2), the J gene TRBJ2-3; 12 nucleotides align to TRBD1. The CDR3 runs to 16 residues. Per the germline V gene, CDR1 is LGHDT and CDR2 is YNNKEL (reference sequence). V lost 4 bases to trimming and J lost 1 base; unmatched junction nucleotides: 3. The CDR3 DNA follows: TGTGCCAGCAGCCCGGGACAGGGGGCGCGCACAGATACGCAGTATTTT. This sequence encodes CASSPGQGARTDTQYF.

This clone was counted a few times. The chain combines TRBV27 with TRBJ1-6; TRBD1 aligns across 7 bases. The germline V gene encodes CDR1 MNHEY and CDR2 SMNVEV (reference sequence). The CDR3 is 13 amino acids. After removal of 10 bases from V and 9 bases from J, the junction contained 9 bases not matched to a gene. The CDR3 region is CATLGQGGSPLHF. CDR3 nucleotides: TGTGCCACCCTGGGGCAGGGGGGTTCACCCCTCCACTTT.

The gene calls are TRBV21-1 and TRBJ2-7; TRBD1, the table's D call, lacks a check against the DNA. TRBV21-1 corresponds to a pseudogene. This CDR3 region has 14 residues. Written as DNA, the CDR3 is TGTGCCAGCAGCGGCCGGGACAGGGGTTACGAGCAGTACTTC. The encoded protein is CASSGRDRGYEQYF.

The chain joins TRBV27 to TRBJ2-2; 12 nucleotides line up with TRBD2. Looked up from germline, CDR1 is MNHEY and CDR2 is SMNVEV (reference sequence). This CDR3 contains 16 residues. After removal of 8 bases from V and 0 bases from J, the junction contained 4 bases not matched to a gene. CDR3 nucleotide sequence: TGTGCCAGCCGGACTAGCGGGAACGCGAACACCGGGGAGCTGTTTTTT. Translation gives CASRTSGNANTGELFF.

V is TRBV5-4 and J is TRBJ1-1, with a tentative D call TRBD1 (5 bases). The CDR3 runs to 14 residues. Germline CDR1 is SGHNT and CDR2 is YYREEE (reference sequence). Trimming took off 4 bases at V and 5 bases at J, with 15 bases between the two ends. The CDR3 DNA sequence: TGTGCCAGCAGCCCCGTTCAGGGTGGGACTGAAGCTTTCTTT. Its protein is CASSPVQGGTEAFF.